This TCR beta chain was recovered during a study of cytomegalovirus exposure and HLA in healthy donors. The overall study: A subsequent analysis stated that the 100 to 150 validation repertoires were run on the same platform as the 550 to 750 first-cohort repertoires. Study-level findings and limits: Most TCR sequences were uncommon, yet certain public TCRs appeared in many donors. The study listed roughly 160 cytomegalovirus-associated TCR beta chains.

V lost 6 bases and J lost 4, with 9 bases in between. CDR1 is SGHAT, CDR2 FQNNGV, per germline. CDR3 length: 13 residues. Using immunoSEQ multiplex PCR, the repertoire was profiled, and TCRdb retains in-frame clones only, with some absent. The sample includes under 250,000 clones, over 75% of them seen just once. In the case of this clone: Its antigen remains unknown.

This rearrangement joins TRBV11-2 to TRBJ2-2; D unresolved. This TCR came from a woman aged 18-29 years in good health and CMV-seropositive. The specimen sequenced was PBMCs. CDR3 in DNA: TGTGCCAGCAGACCCCTAGGCACCGGGGAGCTGTTTTTT. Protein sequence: CASRPLGTGELFF.